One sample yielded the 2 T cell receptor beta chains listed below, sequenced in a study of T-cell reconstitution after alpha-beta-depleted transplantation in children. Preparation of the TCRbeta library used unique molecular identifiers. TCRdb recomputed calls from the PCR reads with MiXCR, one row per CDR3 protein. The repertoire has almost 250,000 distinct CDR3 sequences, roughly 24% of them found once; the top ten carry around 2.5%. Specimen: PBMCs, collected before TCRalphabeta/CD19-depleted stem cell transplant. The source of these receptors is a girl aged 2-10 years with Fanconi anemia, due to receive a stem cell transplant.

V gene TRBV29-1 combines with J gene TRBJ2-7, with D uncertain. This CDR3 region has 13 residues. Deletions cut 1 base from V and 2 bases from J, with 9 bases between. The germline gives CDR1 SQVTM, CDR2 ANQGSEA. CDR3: CSVEGRTTYEQYF. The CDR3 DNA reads TGCAGCGTTGAAGGTCGGACCACCTACGAGCAGTACTTC.

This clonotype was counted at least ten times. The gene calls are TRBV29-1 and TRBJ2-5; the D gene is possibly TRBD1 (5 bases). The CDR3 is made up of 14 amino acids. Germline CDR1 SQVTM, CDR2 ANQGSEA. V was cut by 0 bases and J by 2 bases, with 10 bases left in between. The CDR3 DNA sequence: TGCAGCGTTGAAGATTCGGCAGGGCAAGAGACCCAGTACTTC. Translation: CSVEDSAGQETQYF.